Presented here are 22 T cell receptor beta chains from one specimen sequenced in a study of molecular identifiers for immune sequencing clone quantification. Each CDR3 protein is one row after TCRdb ran MiXCR on the PCR reads. The sample lists over 65,000 distinct CDR3 sequences; about 23% were seen once. Material: naive CD8+ T cells from blood, with Jurkat cell RNA spiked in. Sample subset: FACS-sorted CD8+CD4-CCR7+CD45RA+ naive T cells. These TCRs come from a human donor in good health. Some libraries in this study had Jurkat cell RNA spiked in.

This clonotype was detected only a few times. The rearrangement joins TRBV5-6 to TRBJ1-1; the D gene is possibly TRBD1 (5 bases). The CDR3 is 14 amino acids. The ends were cut back, 0 bases at V and 2 bases at J, with 8 bases in the middle. The germline CDR1 and CDR2 sequences are SGHDT and YYEEEE. CDR3 DNA sequence: TGTGCCAGCAGCTTGGGCGGGGACAACACTGAAGCTTTCTTT. Residues: CASSLGGDNTEAFF.

Remarks on this clonotype: This could be a read error, since a much larger clone is one nucleotide away. V usage is TRBV7-9 and J usage is TRBJ2-3; D uncertain. Per germline, CDR1 SEHNR and CDR2 FQNEAQ (reference sequence). This CDR3 comprises 16 residues. Trimming pared 5 bases from V and 1 base from J, leaving 16 bases between. The CDR3 DNA reads TGTGCCAGCAGCCCCCGACGCGTGGCGTGCACAGATACGCAGTATTTT. It translates to CASSPRRVACTDTQYF. The full variable domain, in which reference TRBV7-9 and TRBJ2-3 provide the parts outside the CDR3, is DTGVSQNPRHKITKRGQNVTFRCDPISEHNRLYWYRQTLGQGPEFLTYFQNEAQLEKSRLLSDRFSAERPKGSFSTLEIQRTEQGDSAMYLCASSPRRVACTDTQYFGPGTRLTVL.

The chain employs TRBV27 and TRBJ2-1; D is unclear. Germline CDR1 reads MNHEY; CDR2 reads SMNVEV (reference sequence). V was clipped by 1 base and J by 6 bases, with 7 bases between them. CDR3 size: 13 residues. The CDR3 coding sequence is TGTGCCAGCAGTTTATATGAGCGCAATGAGCAGTTCTTC. This codes for CASSLYERNEQFF.

This clonotype was seen only a few times. A much larger clone sits a single nucleotide away, making a read error possible. The chain employs TRBV6-2 or TRBV6-3 and TRBJ2-3; no reliable D call. This CDR3 comprises 13 residues. Germline assignment: CDR1 MNHEY and CDR2 SVGEGT. The CDR3 DNA sequence: TGTGCCAGCAGCAGACTCCTCTCTGATACGCGGTATTTT. Protein product: CASSRLLSDTRYF.

V and J are TRBV16 and TRBJ2-7, with D hard to call. Per germline, CDR1 KGHSY and CDR2 FQNENV. The CDR3 extends over 18 amino acids. Trimming shortened V by 2 bases and J by 8 bases, and 28 bases separated the two germline ends. The CDR3 loop is CASSQTLWSGKPLRKQYF. The CDR3 DNA sequence: TGTGCCAGCAGCCAAACGTTATGGTCGGGCAAACCGCTTCGGAAGCAGTACTTC.

This clonotype was recorded at least ten times. The DNA for the CDR3 is TGCGCCAGCAGCTTTTATGGCACAGATACGCAGTATTTT. This gives the protein CASSFYGTDTQYF. The gene calls are TRBV5-1 and TRBJ2-3; the D is unclear. Trimming left V 2 bases short and J 1 base short, with 5 bases between. The CDR3 has 13 amino acids. CDR1 and CDR2 from the germline V gene are SGHRS and YFSETQ.

This clonotype was recorded a few times. One base away lies a much larger clone, so this may be a sequencing read error. V and J are TRBV29-1 and TRBJ2-3; 12 bases are shared with TRBD2. The CDR3 has 16 residues. The V gene's germline CDR1 is SQVTM and CDR2 ANQGSEA. The V segment lost 6 bases and the J segment 2 bases; nucleotides outside the gene matches: 9. CDR3 coding DNA: TGCAGCGTCGCGAGACTAGCGGGAGTCACCACAGATACGCAGTATTTT. Its translation is CSVARLAGVTTDTQYF.

Notes on this clonotype: A much larger clone differs by one base, so this may be a read error. The chain joins TRBV4-2 to TRBJ2-5; D might be TRBD1 or TRBD2, each matching 5 bases. CDR1 LGHNA and CDR2 YNFKEQ come from the germline V gene. CDR3 size: 16 residues. Trimming took off 8 bases at V and 4 bases at J, with 23 bases between the two ends. The CDR3 nucleotides are TGTGCCAGCGGCCCACAGGAGCTAGCTAGAGGAGAGACCCAGTACTTC. This sequence encodes CASGPQELARGETQYF.

This clonotype was picked up many times. V is TRBV9 and J is TRBJ2-2, with a possible D match to TRBD2 (6 bases). Trimming removed 3 bases from V and 3 bases from J, with 12 bases in between. The germline gives CDR1 SGDLS, CDR2 YYNGEE. The CDR3 is made up of 15 amino acids. CDR3 sequence reads: CASSGGGPDTGELFF. The CDR3 nucleotides read TGTGCCAGCAGCGGTGGAGGGCCTGACACCGGGGAGCTGTTTTTT.

The DNA of the CDR3 is TGTGCCAGCAGCCCTTTTGGGATTTCCTACGAGCAGTACTTC. It is translated as CASSPFGISYEQYF. The chain links TRBV27 to TRBJ2-7; D uncertain. Germline V lookup: CDR1 MNHEY, CDR2 SMNVEV (reference sequence). The CDR3 is 14 residues long. The V and J ends lost 6 bases and 1 base respectively, with 13 bases between them.

As to this clonotype: This may arise from a read error, as a much more abundant clone is one base away. The chain is built from TRBV27 and TRBJ1-5, with D maybe TRBD1 (5 bases). The CDR3 covers 13 residues. Looked up from germline, CDR1 is MNHEY and CDR2 is SMNVEV (reference sequence). The CDR3 coding sequence is TGTGTCAGCAGTCCCGGGGGATATCAGCCCCAGCATTTT. This codes for CVSSPGGYQPQHF.

This clonotype occurred a few times. This rearrangement joins TRBV12-3 or TRBV12-4 to TRBJ2-2; the D gene is possibly TRBD1 (6 bases). Trimming took 6 bases from V and 6 from J, leaving 17 bases between them. The CDR3 totals 15 residues. The CDR3 here is CASRADRHSAGELFF. CDR3 nucleotide sequence: TGTGCCAGCAGGGCCGACAGGCACAGCGCCGGGGAGCTGTTTTTT.

A few counts support this clonotype. The chain carries TRBV7-6 and TRBJ2-3, with 8 bases aligning to TRBD2. The germline gives CDR1 SGHVS, CDR2 FNYEAQ. This CDR3 has 17 amino acids. V shed 1 base and J 0 bases; nucleotides not matched to a gene: 6. CDR3 residues: CASSLVRAGASTDTQYF. The CDR3 DNA follows: TGTGCCAGCAGCTTAGTACGAGCGGGGGCTAGCACAGATACGCAGTATTTT.

This chain uses TRBV6-5 with TRBJ2-3; tentative D call: TRBD2 (5 bases). Trimming pared 5 bases from V and 0 bases from J, leaving 12 bases between. This CDR3 spans 15 amino acids. CDR1 is MNHEY and CDR2 is SVGAGI in the germline V gene. The DNA of the CDR3 is TGTGCCAGCAGTGAGAGCGGCTCTAGCACAGATACGCAGTATTTT. Translating it yields CASSESGSSTDTQYF.

On this clonotype itself: A much larger clone sits a single nucleotide away, making a read error possible. The chain combines TRBV2 with TRBJ1-4; D unclear. Germline assignment: CDR1 SNHLY and CDR2 FYNNEI. This CDR3 comprises 14 residues. CDR3 sequence reads: CASGEFATNDKLFF. The CDR3 DNA reads TGTGCCAGCGGGGAGTTTGCAACTAATGATAAACTGTTTTTT.

This clonotype was observed many times. The gene calls are TRBV7-9 and TRBJ1-4, with D maybe TRBD1 (5 bases). Trimming shortened V by 1 base and J by 5 bases, and 11 bases separated the two germline ends. CDR3 length equals 15 residues. Looked up from germline, CDR1 is SEHNR and CDR2 is FQNEAQ (reference sequence). The CDR3 region is CASSLEGHRNEKLFF. In DNA, the CDR3 is TGTGCCAGCAGCTTAGAGGGGCACCGGAATGAAAAACTGTTTTTT.

The genes are TRBV20-1 and TRBJ2-1; 11 bases are a match to TRBD2. Germline CDR1 is DFQATT and CDR2 is SNEGSKA (reference sequence). The CDR3 runs 16 residues. Trimming cost V 0 bases and J 4 bases; bases outside gene matches: 5. For the CDR3, the DNA is TGCAGTGCTAGAGATCTGGGACTAGCGGTTTACAATGAGCAGTTCTTC. Translating it yields CSARDLGLAVYNEQFF.

As regards this clonotype: This sequence may be a read error, since a much larger clone differs from it by one base. The chain uses TRBV12-3 or TRBV12-4 and TRBJ2-5; possibly TRBD1 for D (5 bases). V lost 2 bases, J lost 7 bases, and 14 bases lay in between. The CDR3 has 14 residues. CDR3 region: CASSLIQPTGTQYF. In nucleotides, the CDR3 is TGTGCCAGCAGTTTAATACAGCCAACAGGGACCCAGTACTTC.

In its sample, this clonotype was seen a few times. V is TRBV4-1 and J is TRBJ1-5, with D maybe TRBD1 (6 bases). The CDR3 extends over 18 amino acids. Trimming removed 4 bases at V and 2 bases at J, with 21 bases between. From germline, CDR1 is MGHRA and CDR2 YSYEKL. For the CDR3, the DNA is TGCGCCAGCAGCCTTACCTCGACAGGAAAGGGAGGCAATCAGCCCCAGCATTTT. Translation: CASSLTSTGKGGNQPQHF.

This clonotype was counted a few times. This sequence joins TRBV9 and TRBJ2-5, with D possibly matching TRBD1 (5 bases). Germline V gene data show CDR1 as SGDLS and CDR2 as YYNGEE. V was clipped by 0 bases and J by 5 bases, with 20 bases between them. The CDR3 sequence is 17 residues long. CDR3 sequence: CASSVDSGPPKGETQYF. The CDR3 DNA is TGTGCCAGCAGCGTAGATTCAGGGCCCCCAAAGGGGGAGACCCAGTACTTC.

This clonotype was seen repeatedly, ten times or more. The chain is built from TRBV6-5 and TRBJ2-3, with 7 bases identical to TRBD2. The ends lost 6 bases at V and 3 bases at J; junction bases unmatched: 9. The germline gives CDR1 MNHEY, CDR2 SVGAGI. The CDR3 runs 15 residues. The DNA for the CDR3 is TGTGCCAGCAGCCCCGCGGGGGTAGTTACAGATACGCAGTATTTT. Translation: CASSPAGVVTDTQYF.

This clonotype came up many times. The genes are TRBV20-1 and TRBJ2-7; perhaps TRBD1 as D (5 bases). The CDR3 contains 15 residues. The V gene lost 1 base and the J gene lost 2 bases, with 15 bases spanning the gap. Germline V gene lookup returns CDR1 DFQATT and CDR2 SNEGSKA (reference sequence). The CDR3, as DNA: TGCAGTGCTAGAGCTACCACAGGTTCGGCCTACGAGCAGTACTTC. This sequence encodes CSARATTGSAYEQYF.